The 19 T cell receptor beta chains below were found in one sample sequenced in a study of blood T cell repertoires in COVID-19. Assay: immunoSEQ multiplex PCR; the TCRdb copy retains only in-frame clones and omits some. The sample carries about 49,000 clones, 70% to 90% recorded once. Sequenced sample: peripheral blood. These receptors originate from a man older than 75 with acute or convalescent COVID-19.

The chain carries TRBV19 and TRBJ1-4, with TRBD1 matching over 10 bases. With 5 bases clipped from V and 8 bases from J, the junction kept 8 bases outside the gene matches. The germline gives CDR1 LNHDA, CDR2 SQIVND (reference sequence). The CDR3 totals 15 residues. The CDR3, as DNA: TGTGCCAGTAGTCGTGGGACAGGGGCGAGGGAAAAACTGTTTTTT. It translates to CASSRGTGAREKLFF.

The CDR3 DNA reads as TGTGCCAGCATCCAGCGGTGGGCCTCCTACGAGCAGTACTTC. Translation: CASIQRWASYEQYF. V gene TRBV2 combines with J gene TRBJ2-7; tentative D call: TRBD2 (5 bases). V lost 7 bases to trimming and J lost 0 bases, with 13 bases between them. Germline V CDR1 and CDR2: SNHLY, FYNNEI. The CDR3 loop spans 14 amino acids.

This clone appeared once. This chain connects TRBV5-1 to TRBJ1-2; the match to TRBD1 covers 7 bases. V lost 0 bases and J lost 2; bases outside the gene matches: 1. This CDR3 contains 14 residues. Looked up from germline, CDR1 is SGHRS and CDR2 is YFSETQ. The CDR3 here is CASSLGDRNYGYTF. The DNA for the CDR3 is TGCGCCAGCAGCTTGGGGGACAGAAACTATGGCTACACCTTC.

The chain is built from TRBV29-1 and TRBJ1-3, with D tentatively TRBD1 (5 bases). This CDR3 is 13 amino acids long. Germline V gene data show CDR1 as SQVTM and CDR2 as ANQGSEA. The CDR3 DNA sequence: TGCAGGATTGGGACTCCCTCTGGAAACACCATATATTTT. Amino acids: CRIGTPSGNTIYF.

V usage is TRBV6-5 and J usage is TRBJ1-3; D is unclear. V was cut by 6 bases and J by 0 bases, with 9 bases left in between. The CDR3 extends over 14 amino acids. CDR1 is MNHEY and CDR2 is SVGAGI in the germline V gene. In nucleotides, the CDR3 is TGTGCCAGCAGACCGAACAACTCTGGAAACACCATATATTTT. Amino acids: CASRPNNSGNTIYF.

This clone was picked up one time. V is TRBV5-1 and J is TRBJ2-7, with 10 bases fitting TRBD2. The CDR3 sequence is 18 residues long. From germline, CDR1 is SGHRS and CDR2 YFSETQ. J gave up 0 bases and V 2 bases, and 11 bases lay outside the gene matches. DNA for the CDR3: TGCGCCAGCAGCTTAGGGCTAGCGGGGGCACATAGCTCCTACGAGCAGTACTTC. It encodes CASSLGLAGAHSSYEQYF.

The chain employs TRBV19 and TRBJ1-2; 11 nucleotides agree with TRBD1. Unmatched junction bases numbered 3, after V lost 7 bases and J lost 8 bases. This CDR3 has 12 residues. CDR1 and CDR2 from the germline V gene are LNHDA and SQIVND (reference sequence). DNA for the CDR3: TGTGCCAGTACGGACAGGGGGCTGGGCTACACCTTC. Translating gives CASTDRGLGYTF.

V gene TRBV30 combines with J gene TRBJ1-5, with D perhaps matching TRBD1 (6 bases). This CDR3 is built from 17 residues. Germline V gene sequence: CDR1 GTSNPN, CDR2 SVGIG (reference sequence). V was clipped by 2 bases and J by 0 bases, with 17 bases between them. The CDR3 sequence is CAWSYGITGNSNQPQHF. As DNA, the CDR3 is TGTGCCTGGAGTTATGGGATAACAGGGAATAGCAATCAGCCCCAGCATTTT.

CDR3 in amino acids: CASSSSQDSPLHF. CDR3 coding DNA: TGTGCCAGCAGCTCTAGCCAGGATTCACCCCTCCACTTT. This chain links TRBV7-3 with TRBJ1-6, with no clear D. V was clipped by 4 bases and J by 8 bases, with 9 bases between them. CDR3 length: 13 amino acids. In germline, CDR1 is SGHTA, CDR2 FQGTGA.

CDR3 protein: CASSSEAYYGYTF. In DNA form, the CDR3 reads TGTGCCAGCAGCTCGGAGGCGTACTATGGCTACACCTTC. This chain links TRBV3-1 (or the pseudogene TRBV3-2) with TRBJ1-2; D ambiguous. Germline CDR1 is LGHDT and CDR2 is YNNKEL (reference sequence). V dropped 5 bases and J dropped 3 bases, with 10 bases sitting between them. The CDR3 totals 13 residues.

This clone came up once. The CDR3 spells CASSDPGTGIYTDTQYF. The CDR3 coding sequence is TGTGCCAGTAGTGACCCAGGGACAGGTATTTACACAGATACGCAGTATTTT. The chain combines TRBV19 with TRBJ2-3; 8 bases align to TRBD1. Unmatched junction bases numbered 12, after V lost 5 bases and J lost 2 bases. CDR3 length equals 17 residues. Germline V gene sequence: CDR1 LNHDA, CDR2 SQIVND (reference sequence). The full variable domain, its missing parts supplied by reference TRBV19 and TRBJ2-3, is DGGITQSPKYLFRKEGQNVTLSCEQNLNHDAMYWYRQDPGQGLRLIYYSQIVNDFQKGDIAEGYSVSREKKESFPLTVTSAQKNPTAFYLCASSDPGTGIYTDTQYFGPGTRLTVL.

This chain links TRBV19 with TRBJ1-5, with 11 nucleotides matching TRBD1. V lost 8 bases and J lost 0; bases outside the gene matches: 9. Germline CDR1 is LNHDA and CDR2 is SQIVND (reference sequence). The CDR3 loop spans 17 amino acids. The CDR3 region has the DNA TGTGCCAGTCGGAGGACAGGGGGCGATTATAGCAATCAGCCCCAGCATTTT. Protein product: CASRRTGGDYSNQPQHF. The full variable domain, with the rest looked up from reference TRBV19 and TRBJ1-5, is DGGITQSPKYLFRKEGQNVTLSCEQNLNHDAMYWYRQDPGQGLRLIYYSQIVNDFQKGDIAEGYSVSREKKESFPLTVTSAQKNPTAFYLCASRRTGGDYSNQPQHFGDGTRLSIL.

This clone was seen only once. The CDR3 coding sequence is TGTGCCAGCAGCTCGGTACGAGGAGAGTCCTACGAGCAGTACTTC. Translating it yields CASSSVRGESYEQYF. The chain is built from TRBV7-3 and TRBJ2-7; D remains ambiguous. Germline V gives CDR1 SGHTA, CDR2 FQGTGA. The CDR3 is 15 residues long. Trimming left V 4 bases short and J 1 base short, with 14 bases between.

The gene calls are TRBV9 and TRBJ2-7; D may be TRBD2 (7 bases). V was clipped by 2 bases and J by 5 bases, with 20 bases between them. CDR1 and CDR2 from the germline V gene are SGDLS and YYNGEE. This CDR3 has 16 residues. The CDR3 protein is CASSVTDSGGGHEQYF. The CDR3 DNA is TGTGCCAGCAGCGTTACTGATAGCGGCGGGGGCCACGAGCAGTACTTC.

The V gene is TRBV5-4, the J gene TRBJ1-2; TRBD1 agrees at 8 bases. CDR1 is SGHNT and CDR2 is YYREEE in the germline V gene (reference sequence). J gave up 7 bases and V 4 bases, and 9 bases lay outside the gene matches. The CDR3 has 14 amino acids. CDR3 in amino acids: CASSTTGGSRGYTF. Here the CDR3 DNA reads TGTGCCAGCAGCACCACAGGGGGGTCCCGTGGCTACACCTTC.

The chain recombines TRBV19 with TRBJ2-2; a possible D gene is TRBD1 (5 bases). Germline assignment: CDR1 LNHDA and CDR2 SQIVND (reference sequence). This CDR3 is built from 15 residues. V lost 3 bases to trimming and J lost 5 bases, with 13 bases between them. Here the CDR3 DNA reads TGTGCCAGTAGTATTCGCCAGGGTAGGACCGGGGAGCTGTTTTTT. Translation gives CASSIRQGRTGELFF.

There are a few counts of this clone. The V and J genes are TRBV19 and TRBJ2-3; perhaps TRBD2 as D (5 bases). Germline assignment: CDR1 LNHDA and CDR2 SQIVND (reference sequence). The V end was cut by 6 bases, the J end by 7 bases, with 20 bases between. The CDR3 length is 15 residues. DNA for the CDR3: TGTGCCAGTAGCCTGTATTCGGTTATCGGGAATACGCAGTATTTT. Its translation is CASSLYSVIGNTQYF.

This chain links TRBV28 with TRBJ2-3; D is ambiguous. Germline CDR1 and CDR2: MDHEN and SYDVKM. The CDR3 sequence is 13 residues long. Trimming cost V 4 bases and J 7 bases, with 12 bases left between them. The CDR3 sequence is CASSSPMGNTQYF. The CDR3 coding sequence is TGTGCCAGCAGTTCCCCGATGGGCAATACGCAGTATTTT.

V gene TRBV7-8 combines with J gene TRBJ1-6; 10 bases are shared with TRBD1. Germline CDR1 and CDR2: SGHVS and FQNEAQ. The CDR3 is 17 amino acids. The V and J ends lost 1 base and 6 bases, in that order; junction bases with no gene match: 6. CDR3: CASSLETGGAGNSPLHF. The DNA of the CDR3 is TGTGCCAGCAGCTTAGAGACAGGGGGCGCCGGTAATTCACCCCTCCACTTT. Filled out from reference TRBV7-8 and TRBJ1-6, the complete variable domain reads GAGVSQSPRYKVAKRGQDVALRCDPISGHVSLFWYQQALGQGPEFLTYFQNEAQLDKSGLPSDRFFAERPEGSVSTLKIQRTQQEDSAVYLCASSLETGGAGNSPLHFGNGTRLTVT.